The rows below give T cell receptor beta chains drawn from one sample of a study of CD8+CD57+ T cells in acquired aplastic anemia. TCRdb called the reads again in MiXCR, with one record for every CDR3 protein. The sample lists some 130,000 distinct CDR3 sequences; around two fifths were seen once. The sequenced sample consisted of sorted CD4+, CD8+, or CD8+CD57+ T cells (not recorded which) from PBMCs. These receptors all stem from a human donor in good health, serving as a control. Each CDR3 is given with its conserved first and last residue. Fields, in order: J gene, V gene, clone size, D gene, CDR3 protein, CDR3 DNA. The D gene is left open where the match is weak. Size is omitted from some rows. Given values are once, few, many or a class for expanded clones.

TRBJ2-7 | TRBV12-3/TRBV12-4 | - | - | CASSTGTLRESSYEQYF | TGTGCCAGCAGCACCGGGACGCTGAGGGAAAGCTCCTACGAGCAGTACTTC
TRBJ2-5 | TRBV4-1 | many | TRBD2 | CASSQSHSGSQETQYF | TGCGCCAGCAGCCAATCCCATAGCGGGAGCCAAGAGACCCAGTACTTC
TRBJ1-1 | TRBV19 | - | TRBD1 | CASSIRGTVPFF | TGTGCCAGTAGTATAAGAGGGACAGTCCCTTTCTTT
TRBJ1-2 | TRBV3-1 | - | - | CASSPSPGAGAGYTF | TGTGCCAGCAGCCCCTCCCCCGGGGCAGGGGCTGGCTACACCTTC
TRBJ1-6 | TRBV5-1 | many | - | CASSLDVRGYNSPLHF | TGCGCCAGCAGCTTGGACGTCAGAGGGTATAATTCACCCCTCCACTTT
TRBJ1-1 | TRBV2 | - | TRBD1 | CASSEMKGALEAFF | TGTGCCAGCAGTGAAATGAAGGGGGCCCTTGAAGCTTTCTTT
TRBJ1-5 | TRBV7-2 | - | - | CASSFALNQPQHF | TGTGCCAGCAGCTTCGCCCTTAATCAGCCCCAGCATTTT
TRBJ1-3 | TRBV6-1 | many | - | CASSELPGNTIYF | TGTGCCAGCAGTGAATTGCCTGGAAACACCATATATTTT
TRBJ2-7 | TRBV18 | - | TRBD2 | CASSPRLAGGISSYEQYF | TGTGCCAGCTCACCAAGGCTAGCGGGGGGAATAAGCTCCTACGAGCAGTACTTC
TRBJ2-2 | TRBV10-2 | many | TRBD2 | CASGGSEASGRVEELFF | TGCGCCAGCGGGGGGTCTGAAGCTAGCGGGAGGGTTGAGGAGCTGTTTTTT
TRBJ1-1 | TRBV2 | once | - | CASYHHTEAFF | TGTGCCAGCTACCATCACACTGAAGCTTTCTTT
TRBJ1-5 | TRBV7-6 | - | - | CAGSPPGVQPQHF | TGTGCCGGCAGCCCGCCCGGGGTTCAGCCCCAGCATTTT
TRBJ2-2 | TRBV11-2 | many | TRBD1 | CASGQANTGELFF | TGTGCCAGCGGACAGGCGAACACCGGGGAGCTGTTTTTT
TRBJ2-3 | TRBV7-6 | - | TRBD2 | CASSLARLAGGHEQYF | TGTGCCAGCAGCTTAGCGCGACTAGCGGGAGGCCATGAGCAGTATTTT
TRBJ2-5 | TRBV10-2 | many | TRBD2 | CASSELAGIKETQYF | TGCGCCAGCAGTGAGCTAGCGGGGATTAAAGAGACCCAGTACTTC
TRBJ1-3 | TRBV20-1 | - | - | CSARLRVEDTIYF | TGCAGTGCTAGACTTCGAGTTGAAGACACCATATATTTT
TRBJ1-2 | TRBV24-1 | many | - | CATSDSGSPNYGYTF | TGTGCCACCAGTGATTCCGGATCCCCTAACTATGGCTACACCTTC
TRBJ2-5 | TRBV3-1 | - | - | CASGYTRIRETQYF | TGTGCCAGCGGTTATACCCGAATCCGGGAGACCCAGTACTTC
TRBJ2-3 | TRBV9 | many | TRBD2 | CASSVGGSTDTQYF | TGTGCCAGCAGCGTGGGGGGGAGCACAGATACGCAGTATTTT
TRBJ2-7 | TRBV12-3/TRBV12-4 | many | - | CATAVQYSYEQYF | TGTGCCACGGCGGTCCAGTACTCCTACGAGCAGTACTTC
TRBJ2-1 | TRBV20-1 | many | - | CSARVVAEQFF | TGCAGTGCTAGAGTTGTGGCCGAGCAGTTCTTC
TRBJ1-5 | TRBV25-1 | - | - | CASSAQGLPNQPQHF | TGTGCCAGCAGCGCTCAGGGGTTGCCGAATCAGCCCCAGCATTTT
TRBJ2-1 | TRBV24-1 | - | TRBD2 | CATQATRTSGVSSYNEQFF | TGTGCCACGCAAGCGACTCGGACTAGCGGGGTTAGCTCCTACAATGAGCAGTTCTTC
TRBJ2-2 | TRBV9 | - | TRBD1 | CASSPGTGGRGELFF | TGTGCCAGCAGCCCCGGGACAGGGGGCAGGGGGGAGCTGTTTTTT
TRBJ2-5 | TRBV18 | many | - | CASSPASSAETQYF | TGTGCCAGCTCACCAGCCTCCAGTGCAGAGACCCAGTACTTC
TRBJ1-1 | TRBV6-1 | - | - | CASGRGGSVTEAFF | TGTGCCAGCGGCCGGGGGGGTTCGGTCACTGAAGCTTTCTTT
TRBJ1-6 | TRBV6-1 | - | TRBD1 | CASSPYLGQGPSPLHF | TGTGCCAGCAGTCCATACCTGGGACAGGGGCCTTCACCCCTCCACTTT
TRBJ1-1 | TRBV27 | many | - | CASSPRLNTEAFF | TGTGCCAGCAGTCCCCGACTAAACACTGAAGCTTTCTTT
TRBJ2-5 | TRBV9 | once | - | CASSDGGETQYF | TGTGCCAGCTCGGATGGGGGGGAGACCCAGTACTTC
TRBJ1-4 | TRBV15 | - | - | CATSSRQTLGTNEKLFF | TGTGCCACCAGCAGCCGACAGACTCTAGGGACTAATGAAAAACTGTTTTTT
TRBJ2-6 | TRBV5-1 | many | TRBD1 | CASAGTGATGANVLTF | TGCGCCAGCGCCGGGACAGGGGCGACTGGGGCCAACGTCCTGACTTTC
TRBJ2-7 | TRBV19 | - | - | CASSPREQTYEQYF | TGTGCCAGTAGTCCCCGAGAACAGACCTACGAGCAGTACTTC
TRBJ1-2 | TRBV2 | many | TRBD1 | CASRGQPLDGYTF | TGTGCCAGCAGGGGACAGCCTCTTGATGGCTACACCTTC
TRBJ1-1 | TRBV6-1 | many | - | CASSTRDRTEAFF | TGTGCCAGCAGTACACGCGACAGGACTGAAGCTTTCTTT
TRBJ1-1 | TRBV20-1 | many | - | CSAPLGTYTEAFF | TGCAGTGCCCCGTTGGGGACTTACACTGAAGCTTTCTTT
TRBJ1-4 | TRBV15 | - | - | CATSRVGPGNEKLFF | TGTGCCACCAGCAGAGTGGGTCCCGGGAATGAAAAACTGTTTTTT
TRBJ2-7 | TRBV7-8 | - | - | CASSLASGNSYEQYF | TGTGCCAGCAGCTTAGCAAGTGGAAACTCCTACGAGCAGTACTTC
TRBJ2-5 | TRBV24-1 | - | TRBD2 | CATSERAGVQETQYF | TGTGCCACCAGTGAACGAGCGGGGGTACAGGAGACCCAGTACTTC
TRBJ1-2 | TRBV6-1 | - | - | CASRPGLAGPKGYTF | TGTGCCAGCAGGCCGGGACTAGCGGGGCCAAAGGGCTACACCTTC
TRBJ1-2 | TRBV15 | - | - | CATSRDGATAAGYTF | TGTGCCACCAGCAGAGATGGTGCGACCGCCGCAGGCTACACCTTC
TRBJ2-7 | TRBV29-1 | - | TRBD1 | CSVDPGQGVYEQYF | TGCAGCGTTGACCCGGGACAGGGGGTATACGAGCAGTACTTC